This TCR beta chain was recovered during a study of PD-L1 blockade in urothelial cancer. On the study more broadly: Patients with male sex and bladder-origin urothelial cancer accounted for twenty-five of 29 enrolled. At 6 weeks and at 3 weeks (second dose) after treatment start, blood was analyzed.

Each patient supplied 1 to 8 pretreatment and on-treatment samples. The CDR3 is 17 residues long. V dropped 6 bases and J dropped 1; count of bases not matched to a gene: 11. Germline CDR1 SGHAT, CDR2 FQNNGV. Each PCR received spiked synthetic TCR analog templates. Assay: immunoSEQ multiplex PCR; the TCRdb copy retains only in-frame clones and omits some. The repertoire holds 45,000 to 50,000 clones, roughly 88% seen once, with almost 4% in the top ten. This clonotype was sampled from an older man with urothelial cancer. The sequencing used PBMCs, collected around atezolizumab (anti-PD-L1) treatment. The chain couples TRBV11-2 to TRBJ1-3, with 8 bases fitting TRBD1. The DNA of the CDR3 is TGTGCCAGCAGGTTCTCCTACAGGGGGGCATCTGGAAACACCATATATTTT. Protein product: CASRFSYRGASGNTIYF.